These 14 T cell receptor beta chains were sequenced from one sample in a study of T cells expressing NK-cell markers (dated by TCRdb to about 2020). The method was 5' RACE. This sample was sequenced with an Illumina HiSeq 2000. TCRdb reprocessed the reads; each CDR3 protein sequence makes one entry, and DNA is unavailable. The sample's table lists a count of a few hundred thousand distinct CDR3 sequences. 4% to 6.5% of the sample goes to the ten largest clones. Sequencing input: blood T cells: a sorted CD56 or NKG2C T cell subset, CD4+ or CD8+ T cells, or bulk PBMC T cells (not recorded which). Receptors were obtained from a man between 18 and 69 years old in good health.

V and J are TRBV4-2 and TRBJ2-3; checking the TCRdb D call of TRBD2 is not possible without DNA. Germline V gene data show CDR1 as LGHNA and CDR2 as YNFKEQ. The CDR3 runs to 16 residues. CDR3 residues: CASSQAPRGGADTQYF.

CDR3 sequence reads: CASSSGTGDDYEQYF. V and J are TRBV5-1 and TRBJ2-7; the TCRdb call, TRBD1, lacks DNA for checking. CDR1 SGHRS and CDR2 YFSETQ come from the germline V gene. The CDR3 extends over 15 amino acids. The whole variable domain, filled in from reference TRBV5-1 and TRBJ2-7, reads KAGVTQTPRYLIKTRGQQVTLSCSPISGHRSVSWYQQTPGQGLQFLFEYFSETQRNKGNFPGRFSGRQFSNSRSEMNVSTLELGDSALYLCASSSGTGDDYEQYFGPGTRLTVT.

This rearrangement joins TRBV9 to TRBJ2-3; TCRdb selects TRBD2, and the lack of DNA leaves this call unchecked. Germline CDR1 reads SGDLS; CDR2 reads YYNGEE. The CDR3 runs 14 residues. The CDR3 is CASSPPGLVDTQYF.

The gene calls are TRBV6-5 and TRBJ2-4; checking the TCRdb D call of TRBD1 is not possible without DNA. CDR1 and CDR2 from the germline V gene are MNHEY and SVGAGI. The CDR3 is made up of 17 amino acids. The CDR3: CASSSSQGSLAKNIQYF.

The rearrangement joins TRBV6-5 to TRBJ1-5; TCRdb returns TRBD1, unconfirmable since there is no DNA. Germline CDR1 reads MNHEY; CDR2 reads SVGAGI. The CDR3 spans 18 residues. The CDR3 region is CASSYSSPGTGAGQPQHF.

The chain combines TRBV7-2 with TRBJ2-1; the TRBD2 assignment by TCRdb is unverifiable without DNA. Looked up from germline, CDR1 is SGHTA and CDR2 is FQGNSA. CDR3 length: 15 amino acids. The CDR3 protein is CASSRSGGSENEQFF.

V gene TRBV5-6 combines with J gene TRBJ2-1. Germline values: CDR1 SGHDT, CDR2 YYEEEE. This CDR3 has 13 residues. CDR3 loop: CASSTGQSDEQFF.

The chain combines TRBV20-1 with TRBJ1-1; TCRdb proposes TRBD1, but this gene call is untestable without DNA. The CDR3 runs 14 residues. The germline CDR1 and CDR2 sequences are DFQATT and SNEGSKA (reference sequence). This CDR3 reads CSGNRDSLNTEAFF.

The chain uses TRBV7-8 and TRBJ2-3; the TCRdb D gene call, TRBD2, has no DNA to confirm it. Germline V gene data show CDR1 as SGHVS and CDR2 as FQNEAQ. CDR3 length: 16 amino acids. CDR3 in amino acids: CASSWLGELAQSTQYF. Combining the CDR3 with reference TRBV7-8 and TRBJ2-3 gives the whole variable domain GAGVSQSPRYKVAKRGQDVALRCDPISGHVSLFWYQQALGQGPEFLTYFQNEAQLDKSGLPSDRFFAERPEGSVSTLKIQRTQQEDSAVYLCASSWLGELAQSTQYFGPGTRLTVL.

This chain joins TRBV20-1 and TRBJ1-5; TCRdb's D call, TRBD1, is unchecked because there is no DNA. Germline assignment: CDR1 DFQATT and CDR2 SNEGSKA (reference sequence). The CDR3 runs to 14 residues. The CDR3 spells CSVKDPQGNQPQHF.

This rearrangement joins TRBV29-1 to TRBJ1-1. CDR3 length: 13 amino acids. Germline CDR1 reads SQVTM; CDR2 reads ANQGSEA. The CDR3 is CSTSWGSGTEAFF.

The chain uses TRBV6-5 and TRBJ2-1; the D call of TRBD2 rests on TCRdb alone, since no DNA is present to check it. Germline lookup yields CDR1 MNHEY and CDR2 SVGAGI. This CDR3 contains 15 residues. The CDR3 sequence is CASSYSGLAIHEQFF.

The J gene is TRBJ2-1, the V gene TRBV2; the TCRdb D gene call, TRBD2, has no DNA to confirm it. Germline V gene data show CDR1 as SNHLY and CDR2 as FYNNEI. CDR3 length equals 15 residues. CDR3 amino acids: CASSATGGLVSEQFF.

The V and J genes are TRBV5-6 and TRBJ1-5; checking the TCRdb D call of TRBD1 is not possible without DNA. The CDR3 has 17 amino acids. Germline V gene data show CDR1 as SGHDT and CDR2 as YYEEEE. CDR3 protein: CASSSTQGLYSNQPQHF.